This T cell receptor beta chain was documented in a study of T cells after posttransplantation cyclophosphamide. Findings and limits, study-wide: Skin or GI-infiltrating T cells shared few TRB sequences with blood. Donor CD8+ memory clones often dominated recipient blood repertoires at later times.

In the case of this clone: Its antigen is currently unknown.

Looked up from germline, CDR1 is SGHAT and CDR2 is FQNNGV. The CDR3 runs 15 residues. V was clipped by 5 bases and J by 7 bases, with 20 bases between them. Profiling relied on immunoSEQ multiplex PCR, and the TCRdb table lists in-frame clones only, not all of them. The sample records tens of thousands of clones, around four fifths being singletons. Cyclophosphamide on days +3 and +4 followed busulfan-fludarabine conditioning and a marrow graft. The chain joins TRBV11-2 to TRBJ1-2; D gene ambiguous. The input for sequencing was CD4+ T cells sorted from blood, taken around 2,000 days after a stem cell transplant with posttransplant cyclophosphamide. The sequence was obtained from a female patient in her 40s who received an allogeneic stem cell transplant from a related donor, was CMV-positive, and had no GVHD. The T cells may partly be graft donor cells. The CDR3 DNA follows: TGTGCCAGCAGCCTTACGCGGGCGGCCCACTCTGGCTACACCTTC. This encodes CASSLTRAAHSGYTF.